The sequence of this T cell receptor beta chain was determined in a study of blood T cell repertoires in COVID-19. Turning to the study itself: Acute and convalescent COVID-19 samples came from the United States, Italy and Spain. Nucleic acid was either cDNA or gDNA, and it came from T cells, B-cell-depleted T cells, or PBMCs.

CDR3 length: 16 amino acids. After removal of 4 bases from V and 7 bases from J, the junction contained 14 bases not matched to a gene. CDR1 and CDR2 from the germline V gene are SGHDT and YYEEEE. Authors' processing steps: Amplifying reference gene primers gave estimates of nucleated cell counts. Libraries were prepared by immunoSEQ multiplex PCR; TCRdb keeps only in-frame clonotypes and omits some of them. From that table come the V and J calls and clone size; the DNA was used to work out D and trimming. Of about 96,000 clones listed, roughly 89% are singletons. The receptor was isolated from a human donor with COVID-19, enrolled during active disease. The donor label of this sample is uncertain. V gene TRBV5-6 combines with J gene TRBJ2-3, with TRBD2 matching 8 bases. The sequenced material came from peripheral blood. The CDR3 spells CASSTNGGGRSNTQYF. DNA of the CDR3: TGTGCCAGCAGCACCAACGGTGGCGGGAGGAGTAATACGCAGTATTTT.